This T cell receptor beta chain was identified during a study of response to subunit inactivated influenza vaccine. General observations from the study: Few new T cells, the authors suggested, are recruited by each seasonal influenza vaccination.

One entry per CDR3 protein, called by TCRdb with MiXCR from the RT-PCR reads. Here the sample spans some 520,000 distinct CDR3 sequences, about 15% being singletons. This clonotype was seen a handful of times. What it binds is not known. CDR1 is SGHNT and CDR2 is YYREEE in the germline V gene (reference sequence). With 0 bases removed from V and 0 bases from J, the gap between germline ends came to 9 bases. This CDR3 has 15 amino acids. The material sequenced was CD4+ T cells sorted from PBMCs, taken less than 25 months after vaccination. V is TRBV5-4 and J is TRBJ1-1; perhaps TRBD1 as D (5 bases). This TCR derives from a man between 50 and 69 years old who received an inactivated influenza vaccine. The CDR3 sequence: CASSLGADMNTEAFF. The CDR3 coding sequence is TGTGCCAGCAGCTTGGGTGCGGACATGAACACTGAAGCTTTCTTT.